The next 4 T cell receptor beta chains were all read from a single sample in a study of cytomegalovirus exposure and HLA in healthy donors. The primer mix had 60 Vbeta and 13 Jbeta primers. TCRdb's table, derived via immunoSEQ multiplex PCR, lists solely in-frame clones and lacks some. The sample holds 63,000 or so clones, approximately 72% seen once. Specimen: PBMCs. All receptors derive from a woman aged 25 to 39 in good health and CMV-seropositive.

As regards this clone: The sample has other DNA sequences that encode this CDR3 too. The chain uses TRBV5-1 and TRBJ2-5; 10 bases are a match to TRBD2. Germline CDR1 SGHRS, CDR2 YFSETQ. The CDR3 covers 15 residues. Trimming took 2 bases from V and 2 from J; bases not matched to a gene: 3. The DNA for the CDR3 is TGCGCCAGCAGCTTAGCGGGAGGGCCTCAAGAGACCCAGTACTTC. This translates into CASSLAGGPQETQYF.

The chain links TRBV6-5 to TRBJ2-7, with TRBD2 matching 14 bases. Per the germline V gene, CDR1 is MNHEY and CDR2 is SVGAGI. CDR3 length equals 15 residues. V was clipped by 4 bases and J by 6 bases; unmatched bases: 5. Here the CDR3 DNA reads TGTGCCAGCAGTTTCACCGGGACTAGCGGGAGCGAGCAGTACTTC. Encoded protein: CASSFTGTSGSEQYF.

The chain carries TRBV11-2 and TRBJ1-4; 9 nucleotides line up with TRBD1. J gave up 8 bases and V 5 bases, and 9 bases lay outside the gene matches. This CDR3 is built from 15 residues. CDR1 is SGHAT and CDR2 is FQNNGV in the germline V gene. Here the CDR3 DNA reads TGTGCCAGCAGCACGGGACAGGGTCAAGACGAAAAACTGTTTTTT. This gives the protein CASSTGQGQDEKLFF.

This rearrangement joins TRBV10-2 to TRBJ1-5; D is perhaps TRBD1 (5 bases). Trimming removed 4 bases from V and 4 bases from J, with 14 bases in between. This CDR3 region has 15 residues. Per the germline V gene, CDR1 is WSHSY and CDR2 is SAAADI. CDR3 nucleotides: TGCGCCAGCAGTGTAGGAGGGGCTGCAAATCAGCCCCAGCATTTT. Residues: CASSVGGAANQPQHF.